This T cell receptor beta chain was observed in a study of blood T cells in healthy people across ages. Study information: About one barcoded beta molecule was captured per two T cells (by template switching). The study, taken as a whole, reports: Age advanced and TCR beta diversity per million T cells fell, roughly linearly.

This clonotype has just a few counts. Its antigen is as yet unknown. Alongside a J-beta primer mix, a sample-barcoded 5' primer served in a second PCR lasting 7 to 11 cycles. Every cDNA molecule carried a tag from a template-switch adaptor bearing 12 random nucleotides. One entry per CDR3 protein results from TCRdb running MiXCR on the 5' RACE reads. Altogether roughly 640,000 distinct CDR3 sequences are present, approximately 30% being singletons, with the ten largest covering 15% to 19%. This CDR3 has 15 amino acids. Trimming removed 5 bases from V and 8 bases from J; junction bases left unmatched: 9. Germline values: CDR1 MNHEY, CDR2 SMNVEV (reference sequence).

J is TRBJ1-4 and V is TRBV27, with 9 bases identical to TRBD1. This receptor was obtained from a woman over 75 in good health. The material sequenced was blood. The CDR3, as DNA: TGTGCCAGCAGTCCCAGGACAGGGGCAGTAGAAAAACTGTTTTTT. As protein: CASSPRTGAVEKLFF.